A selection of T cell receptor beta chains follows, all from one sample in a study. MiXCR, applied by TCRdb to the 5' RACE reads, yields one record per CDR3 protein. The repertoire holds around 55,000 distinct CDR3 sequences, with roughly 20% as singletons. What was sequenced was tumor-infiltrating Tregs sorted from the breast tumor. These receptors were collected from a female donor with breast cancer. Each CDR3 is given with its conserved first and last residue. Each record gives: CDR3 length, J gene, clone size, V gene, D gene, CDR3 DNA, CDR3 protein. D genes are given only for firm matches. For some rows the clone size is stated as once, few or many, or as a class when expanded; others skip it.

length: 14
J: TRBJ1-2
size: -
V: TRBV6-1
D: -
DNA: TGTGCCAGCAGTGAGGGGAGACAGGTGTATGGCTACACCTTC
CDR3: CASSEGRQVYGYTF

length: 15
J: TRBJ1-1
size: many
V: TRBV7-2
D: -
DNA: TGTGCCAGCAGCCATGTCCTGGCGATGAACACTGAAGCTTTCTTT
CDR3: CASSHVLAMNTEAFF

length: 13
J: TRBJ2-3
size: few
V: TRBV2
D: -
DNA: TGTGCCAGCGATGACATCGGCACAGATACGCAGTATTTT
CDR3: CASDDIGTDTQYF

length: 14
J: TRBJ2-7
size: few
V: TRBV5-1
D: -
DNA: TGCGCCAGCAGCTTAGGAGGGGCGTCCTACGAGCAGTACTTC
CDR3: CASSLGGASYEQYF

length: 15
J: TRBJ2-5
size: -
V: TRBV20-1
D: TRBD2
DNA: TGCAGTGCTGGGGTCAGCGGGAGGGCCGAAGAGACCCAGTACTTC
CDR3: CSAGVSGRAEETQYF

length: 15
J: TRBJ2-1
size: -
V: TRBV10-2
D: TRBD2
DNA: TGCTCCAGCAGGCCTGGAATAGCGGGAGACTATGAGCAGTTCTTC
CDR3: CSSRPGIAGDYEQFF

length: 13
J: TRBJ1-5
size: -
V: TRBV24-1
D: -
DNA: TGTGCCACCGCAGGGCAGGGCGGGCAGCCCCAGCATTTT
CDR3: CATAGQGGQPQHF

length: 16
J: TRBJ2-1
size: -
V: TRBV30
D: TRBD1
DNA: TGTGCCTGGAGTTGGGTTACAGGGGGCTTTGGCAATGAGCAGTTCTTC
CDR3: CAWSWVTGGFGNEQFF

length: 14
J: TRBJ2-7
size: -
V: TRBV11-1
D: TRBD2
DNA: TGTGCCAGCAGCATAGAGCGGGGGGCCCACGAGCAGTACTTC
CDR3: CASSIERGAHEQYF

length: 13
J: TRBJ1-1
size: few
V: TRBV4-2
D: -
DNA: TGTGCCAGCAGCCAAGAGATGAACACTGAAGCTTTCTTT
CDR3: CASSQEMNTEAFF

length: 18
J: TRBJ2-1
size: few
V: TRBV5-1
D: TRBD2
DNA: TGCGCCAGCAGCTTGGTCCCTAGCGGGGGGACCTCCTACAATGAGCAGTTCTTC
CDR3: CASSLVPSGGTSYNEQFF

length: 15
J: TRBJ1-5
size: few
V: TRBV7-6
D: TRBD1
DNA: TGTGCCAGCAGCTTAGGGAACAGGGGCGGCCAGCCCCAGCATTTT
CDR3: CASSLGNRGGQPQHF

length: 16
J: TRBJ2-3
size: -
V: TRBV5-1
D: -
DNA: TGCGCCAGCAGCGCCCGGCCGAAGGGCCCAACAGATACGCAGTATTTT
CDR3: CASSARPKGPTDTQYF

length: 13
J: TRBJ1-6
size: few
V: TRBV12-3/TRBV12-4
D: -
DNA: TGTGCCAGCAGTCCTCGGCCGGGTTCACCCCTCCACTTT
CDR3: CASSPRPGSPLHF

length: 15
J: TRBJ2-3
size: many
V: TRBV20-1
D: TRBD2
DNA: TGCAGTGCTAGAGATCCACTAGCGGGGACAGATACGCAGTATTTT
CDR3: CSARDPLAGTDTQYF

length: 19
J: TRBJ2-1
size: few
V: TRBV4-1
D: TRBD2
DNA: TGCGCCAGCAGCCAAGATAATCCCGGGACTAGCGGGATGGGCAATGAGCAGTTCTTC
CDR3: CASSQDNPGTSGMGNEQFF

length: 16
J: TRBJ1-5
size: -
V: TRBV12-3/TRBV12-4
D: -
DNA: TGTGCCAGCAGCCCTTCCTTGGCGAGGCCGAATCAGCCCCAGCATTTT
CDR3: CASSPSLARPNQPQHF

length: 14
J: TRBJ2-7
size: -
V: TRBV30
D: TRBD1
DNA: TGTGCCTGGAATCGAATCCGACAGGGGAGGGAGCAGTACTTC
CDR3: CAWNRIRQGREQYF

length: 17
J: TRBJ1-6
size: few
V: TRBV20-1
D: -
DNA: TGCGGTGCTAGACAGCTCCTGACCTCCTATGGGGGTTCACCCCTCCACTTT
CDR3: CGARQLLTSYGGSPLHF

length: 13
J: TRBJ2-3
size: -
V: TRBV20-1
D: -
DNA: TGCAGTGCTAGAGATCTGGAGGCAGATACGCAGTATTTT
CDR3: CSARDLEADTQYF

length: 14
J: TRBJ2-7
size: -
V: TRBV4-1
D: -
DNA: TGCGCCAGCAGCCAACCCTCGGACAGCGACGAGCAGTACTTC
CDR3: CASSQPSDSDEQYF

length: 13
J: TRBJ2-5
size: many
V: TRBV5-1
D: -
DNA: TGCGCCAGCAGCTCCCTTATCCAAGAGACCCAGTACTTC
CDR3: CASSSLIQETQYF

length: 15
J: TRBJ2-7
size: few
V: TRBV6-1
D: TRBD1
DNA: TGTGCCAGCAGTGAATTCTACACAGGGGCCTACGAGCAGTACTTC
CDR3: CASSEFYTGAYEQYF

length: 14
J: TRBJ1-4
size: -
V: TRBV5-1
D: -
DNA: TGCGCCAACAGCTTGTCGGCAGGGTCCGAAAAACTGTTTTTT
CDR3: CANSLSAGSEKLFF

length: 14
J: TRBJ1-2
size: -
V: TRBV7-9
D: -
DNA: TGTGCCAGCAGCTTAGAGTACGGAAACTATGGCTACACCTTC
CDR3: CASSLEYGNYGYTF

length: 16
J: TRBJ1-4
size: -
V: TRBV5-1
D: -
DNA: TGCGCCAGCAGCACCCTCGACTGGGGCCCCAGGGAAAAACTGTTTTTT
CDR3: CASSTLDWGPREKLFF

length: 16
J: TRBJ2-2
size: -
V: TRBV9
D: TRBD2
DNA: TGTGCCAGCAGCGCCGGACTAGGGCAGAACACCGGGGAGCTGTTTTTT
CDR3: CASSAGLGQNTGELFF

length: 15
J: TRBJ1-1
size: once
V: TRBV6-1
D: -
DNA: TGTGCCAGCATTATCAGGGGTGAGGATTGCACTGAAGCTTTCTTT
CDR3: CASIIRGEDCTEAFF

length: 14
J: TRBJ2-3
size: -
V: TRBV24-1
D: -
DNA: TGTGCCACCAGTGATTTGCTCGGGGGAGATACGCAGTATTTT
CDR3: CATSDLLGGDTQYF

length: 13
J: TRBJ2-1
size: few
V: TRBV5-1
D: TRBD2
DNA: TGCGCCAGCAGCAGCGGGGAACAAGGAGAGCAGTTCTTC
CDR3: CASSSGEQGEQFF

length: 13
J: TRBJ1-1
size: -
V: TRBV6-1
D: -
DNA: TGTGCCAGCAGCGGATGGTTATTCACTGAAGCTTCCTTT
CDR3: CASSGWLFTEASF

length: 15
J: TRBJ1-2
size: -
V: TRBV7-2
D: -
DNA: TGTGCCAGCAGTACGCAGGGAATACAGGGTGGAGGCTACACCTTC
CDR3: CASSTQGIQGGGYTF

length: 12
J: TRBJ1-1
size: -
V: TRBV9
D: -
DNA: TGTGCCAGCGGGAGGAATGGGGTGGAAGCTTTCTTT
CDR3: CASGRNGVEAFF

length: 14
J: TRBJ1-4
size: -
V: TRBV7-8
D: -
DNA: TGTGCCAGCAGCTTAAGGTACGGGGATGAAAAACTGTTTTTT
CDR3: CASSLRYGDEKLFF

length: 14
J: TRBJ2-5
size: -
V: TRBV11-3
D: TRBD1
DNA: TGTGCCAGCAGCTTAGGACAGGGGCAAGAGACCCAGTACTTC
CDR3: CASSLGQGQETQYF

length: 16
J: TRBJ2-7
size: many
V: TRBV9
D: TRBD2
DNA: TGTGCCAGCAGCGTAGGTGGGACTAGCGGAACCTACGAGCAGTACTTC
CDR3: CASSVGGTSGTYEQYF

length: 14
J: TRBJ1-1
size: few
V: TRBV12-3/TRBV12-4
D: TRBD1
DNA: TGTGCCAGCAGTTTGGGACAGGAGAACACTGAAGCTTTCTTT
CDR3: CASSLGQENTEAFF

length: 14
J: TRBJ2-7
size: few
V: TRBV5-5
D: -
DNA: TGTGCCAGCAGCTTGGCACGGGGGTTCTACGAGCAGTACTTC
CDR3: CASSLARGFYEQYF

length: 18
J: TRBJ2-3
size: -
V: TRBV2
D: -
DNA: TGTGCCAGCAGTGTAACCGGGACAAACTTACGTAGCACAGATACGCAGTATTTT
CDR3: CASSVTGTNLRSTDTQYF

length: 12
J: TRBJ2-1
size: -
V: TRBV20-1
D: -
DNA: TGCAGTGCTAGAAGGTCCCACAATGAGCAGTTCTTC
CDR3: CSARRSHNEQFF